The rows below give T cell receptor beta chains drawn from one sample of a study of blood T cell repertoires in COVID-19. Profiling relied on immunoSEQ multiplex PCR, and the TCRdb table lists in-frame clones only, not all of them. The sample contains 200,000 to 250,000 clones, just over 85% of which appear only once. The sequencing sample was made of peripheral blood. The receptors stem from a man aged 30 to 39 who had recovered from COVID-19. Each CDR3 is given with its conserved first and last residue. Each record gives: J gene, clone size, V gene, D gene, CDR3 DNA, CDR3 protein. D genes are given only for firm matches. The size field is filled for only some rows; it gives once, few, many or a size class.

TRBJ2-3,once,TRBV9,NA,TGTGCCAGCAGCCCTCAAGGGGGCACAGATACGCAGTATTTT,CASSPQGGTDTQYF
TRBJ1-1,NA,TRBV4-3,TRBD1,TGCGCCAGCAGCCATGCGGACAGGGTGGGCACTGAAGCTTTCTTT,CASSHADRVGTEAFF
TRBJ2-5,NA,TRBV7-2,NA,TGTGCCAGCAGCTTTGGGGTAGCGGTTCAAGAGACCCAGTACTTC,CASSFGVAVQETQYF
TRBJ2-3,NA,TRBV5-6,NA,TGTGCCAGCAGTGAGGGTGGGGTAGCAGATACGCAGTATTTT,CASSEGGVADTQYF
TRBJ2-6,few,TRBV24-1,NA,TGTGCCACCAGTGACTCATCGGCTGGGGCCAACGTCCTGACTTTC,CATSDSSAGANVLTF
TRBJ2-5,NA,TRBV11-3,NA,TGTGCCAGCAGCTCCTATTCGGGGGATGGCGAGACCCAGTACTTC,CASSSYSGDGETQYF
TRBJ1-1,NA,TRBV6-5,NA,TGTGCCAGCAGTTACTCGGGCGGGGTCACTGAAGCTTTCTTT,CASSYSGGVTEAFF
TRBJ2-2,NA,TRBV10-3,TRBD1,TGTGCCATCAGTGAGTCGTGGACAGGGTACTCCGGGGAGCTGTTTTTT,CAISESWTGYSGELFF
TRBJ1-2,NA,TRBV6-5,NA,TGTGCCAGCTCCCCCGGAGCTAACTATGGCTACACCTTC,CASSPGANYGYTF
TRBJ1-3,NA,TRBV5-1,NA,TGCGCCAGCAGCCTTGGGCCTGACGGTGGAAACACCATATATTTT,CASSLGPDGGNTIYF
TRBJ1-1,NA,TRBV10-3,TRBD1,TGTGCCATCAGCCCAGACAGGGGGGGTGAAGCTTTCTTT,CAISPDRGGEAFF
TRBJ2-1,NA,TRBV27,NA,TGTGCCAGCAGTTACGGGGGTCTTGAGCAGTTCTTC,CASSYGGLEQFF
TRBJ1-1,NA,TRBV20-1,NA,TGCAGTGCTAGTACGGCAGGGACTGAAGCTTTCTTT,CSASTAGTEAFF
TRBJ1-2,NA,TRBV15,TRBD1,TGTGCCACCAGCTTCCGGGACAGTTATTATGGCTACACCTTC,CATSFRDSYYGYTF
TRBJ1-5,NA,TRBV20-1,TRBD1,TGCAGTGCTCACCGGACAGGGCAAGAGCATTTT,CSAHRTGQEHF
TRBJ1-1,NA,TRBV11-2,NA,TGTGCCAGCAGCCAGGTATCGGGATACACTGAAGCTTTCTTT,CASSQVSGYTEAFF
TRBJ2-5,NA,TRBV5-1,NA,TGCGCCAGCAGCTTGGCCGAGGGGACCCAGTACTTC,CASSLAEGTQYF
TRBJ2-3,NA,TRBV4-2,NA,TGTGCCAGCAGCCAAGACAGGGATACGCAGTATTTT,CASSQDRDTQYF
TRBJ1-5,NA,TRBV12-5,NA,TGTGCTAGTGGTTTCTACAGGGTGCTCGGACAGCCCCAGCATTTT,CASGFYRVLGQPQHF
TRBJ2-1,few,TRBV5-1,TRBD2,TGCGCCAGCAGCTTGGTTGCGGGGGGGCCCCACAATGAGCAGTTCTTC,CASSLVAGGPHNEQFF
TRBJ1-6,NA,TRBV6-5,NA,TGTGCCAGCAGAACCACGGGGGGGAATTCACCCCTCCACTTT,CASRTTGGNSPLHF
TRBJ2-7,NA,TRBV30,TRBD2,TGTGCCTGGACCCCGGGTGTGACTAGCGGGGGGTATTTCGAGCAGTACTTC,CAWTPGVTSGGYFEQYF
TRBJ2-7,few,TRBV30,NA,TGTGCCTGGAGACCTCCCCTAAGCCCCTACGAGCAGTACTTC,CAWRPPLSPYEQYF
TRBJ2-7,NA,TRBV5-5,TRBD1,TGTGCCAGCAGTTCCGGGACAGGGGGCGGGTACGAGCAGTACTTC,CASSSGTGGGYEQYF
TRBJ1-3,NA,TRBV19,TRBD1,TGTGCCAGTAGCCTCCCGGGACAGGGGTATGGAAACACCATATATTTT,CASSLPGQGYGNTIYF
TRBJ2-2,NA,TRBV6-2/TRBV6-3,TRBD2,TGTGCCAGCAGTCGGGCCGGACTAGCGGGGGGCTTCACCGGGGAGCTGTTTTTT,CASSRAGLAGGFTGELFF
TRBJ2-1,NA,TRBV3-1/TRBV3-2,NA,TGTGCCAGCAGCCCTCTTTATCTAAAAGAGCAGTTCTTC,CASSPLYLKEQFF
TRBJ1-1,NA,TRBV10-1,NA,TGCGCCAGCAGTGAAGGGGGTAACCCCCGAGCTTTCTTT,CASSEGGNPRAFF
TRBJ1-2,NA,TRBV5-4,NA,TGTGCCAGCAGCAGGTACAGCTCTAACTATGGCTACACCTTC,CASSRYSSNYGYTF
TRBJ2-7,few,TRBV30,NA,TGTGCCTGGGGGGACTCGTACGAGCAGTACTTC,CAWGDSYEQYF
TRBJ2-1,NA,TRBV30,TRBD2,TGTGCCTCACGGGGGGGGCCTTACAATGAGCAGTTCTTC,CASRGGPYNEQFF
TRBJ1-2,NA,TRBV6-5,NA,TGTGCCAGCAGGTCAGGCTATGGCTACACCTTC,CASRSGYGYTF
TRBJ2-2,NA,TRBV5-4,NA,TGTGCCAGCAGTTTATTCCAGGGTACGACCGGGGAGCTGTTTTTT,CASSLFQGTTGELFF
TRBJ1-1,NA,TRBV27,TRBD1,TGTGCCAGCAGTTTTCCGGGAGGGGGACAGAGATTT,CASSFPGGGQRF
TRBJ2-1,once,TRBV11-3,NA,TGTGCCAGCAGCTTAGATGGCAAGCAGTTCTTC,CASSLDGKQFF
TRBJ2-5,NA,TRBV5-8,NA,TGTGCCAGCACCCTAGGCGCGGGGCTCTGGGGCCAAGAGACCCAGTACTTC,CASTLGAGLWGQETQYF
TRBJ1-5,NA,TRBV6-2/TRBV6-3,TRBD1,TGTGCCAGCAGTTACTTGGGAATCAGGGGGGATCAGCCCCAGCATTTT,CASSYLGIRGDQPQHF
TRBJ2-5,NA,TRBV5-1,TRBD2,TGCGCCAGCAGCCTGTGGGCTAGCGGGCCGGAAGAGACCCAGTACTTC,CASSLWASGPEETQYF
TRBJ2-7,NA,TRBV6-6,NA,TGTGCCAGCAGCGACATGGCAGGACAGACCACCTACGAGCAGTACTTC,CASSDMAGQTTYEQYF
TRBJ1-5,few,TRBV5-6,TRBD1,TGTGCCAGCAGCCCGGAAGGGGGCCGGGGCAATCAGCCCCAGCATTTT,CASSPEGGRGNQPQHF
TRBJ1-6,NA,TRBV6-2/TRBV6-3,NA,TGTGCCAGCAGCTATCGGACTTATAATTCACCCCTCCACTTT,CASSYRTYNSPLHF
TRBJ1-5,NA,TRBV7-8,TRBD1,TGTGCCAGCAGCTTAGTGGCAGGGGGCCATCAGCCCCAGCATTTT,CASSLVAGGHQPQHF
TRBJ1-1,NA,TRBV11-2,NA,TGTGCCAGCAGCCCCCCCGGCGGGTCTGCCACTGAAGCTTTCTTT,CASSPPGGSATEAFF
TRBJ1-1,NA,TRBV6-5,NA,TGTGCCAGCACGATAGACACCACTGAAGCTTTCTTT,CASTIDTTEAFF
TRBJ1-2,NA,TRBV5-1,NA,TGCGCCAGCAGCTTGGTTCGGACAGCTGCCTATGGCTACACCTTC,CASSLVRTAAYGYTF
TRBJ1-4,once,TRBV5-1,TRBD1,TGCGCCAGCAGCTTCCCAGGGGGCGCGGATGAAAAACTGTTTTTT,CASSFPGGADEKLFF
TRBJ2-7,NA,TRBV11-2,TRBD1,TGTGCCAGCAGCTTCCAGGGGGCCGACAGGGCAGAGCAGTACTTC,CASSFQGADRAEQYF
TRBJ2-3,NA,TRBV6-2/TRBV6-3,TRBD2,TGTGCCAGCAGTTACGAACCAGTAGCGGGGCGAAACACAGATACGCAGTATTTT,CASSYEPVAGRNTDTQYF
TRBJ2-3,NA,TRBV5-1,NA,TGCGCCAGCAGCCCCGGGACTCCCGGCACAGATACGCAGTATTTT,CASSPGTPGTDTQYF
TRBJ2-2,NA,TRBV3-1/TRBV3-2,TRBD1,TGTGCCAGCAGCCCGGGACAGGAGGGCACCGGGGAGCTGTTTTTT,CASSPGQEGTGELFF